The clone carrying this TCR beta chain was counted many times. The sample comes from a study of T-cell reconstitution after alpha-beta-depleted transplantation in children. Unique molecular identifiers were incorporated during preparation of the TCRbeta library. TCRdb independently ran MiXCR on the PCR reads; one entry per CDR3 protein. Of approximately 200,000 distinct CDR3 sequences detected, roughly 6.3% appear once; the ten largest clones hold roughly 4.5%. V shed 3 bases and J shed 2 bases, with 15 bases lying between them. The CDR3 consists of 15 residues. Per germline, CDR1 DFQATT and CDR2 SNEGSKA (reference sequence).

The sequence came from a girl in the first two years of life with combined immunodeficiency, due to receive a stem cell transplant. The sequences come from PBMCs, collected before TCRalphabeta/CD19-depleted stem cell transplant. J is TRBJ2-3 and V is TRBV20-1; D gene uncertain. CDR3 DNA sequence: TGCAGTGCTAGTATAGCATACCAACTCACAGATACGCAGTATTTT. Protein product: CSASIAYQLTDTQYF.